This TCR beta chain appears in the sequencing data of a study of blood T cell repertoires in COVID-19. Study-level background: Specimens from acute and convalescent COVID-19 originated in the United States, Italy and Spain.

Seattle enrolled patients during active infection and tracked them longitudinally. The length of the CDR3 is 13 residues. Germline CDR1 is SQVTM and CDR2 is ANQGSEA. The V gene end was trimmed by 6 bases and the J gene end by 1 base; junction bases not matched to a gene: 4. In the authors' workflow: Reference gene primer amplification gave nucleated cell count estimates. Assay: immunoSEQ multiplex PCR; the TCRdb copy retains only in-frame clones and omits some. The V and J calls and the clone size are those of that table, but D and trimming were determined from the DNA. The data hold hundreds of thousands of clones, with approximately 91% observed a single time.

This chain uses TRBV29-1 with TRBJ1-1; 8 nucleotides agree with TRBD1. The sequencing sample was made of peripheral blood. The sequence was collected from a woman in her forties or fifties with COVID-19, enrolled during active disease. CDR3 sequence (DNA): TGCAGCGTGACACAGGGGGGGAACACTGAAGCTTTCTTT. Its protein product is CSVTQGGNTEAFF.